These 25 T cell receptor beta chains share one sample of origin, sequenced in a study of T cell changes during pregnancy in multiple sclerosis. Profiled with immunoSEQ multiplex PCR; TCRdb holds only in-frame clones, not every one. Of tens of thousands of clones listed, 92% are singletons. The sample in question was peripheral blood, obtained in the first trimester of pregnancy. These receptors all come from a female donor in good health, enrolled as a control in a pregnancy study.

The V and J genes are TRBV18 and TRBJ2-7, with D perhaps matching TRBD1 (5 bases). CDR1 and CDR2 from the germline V gene are KGHSH and LQKENI. The CDR3 is made up of 14 amino acids. The ends were cut back, 0 bases at V and 2 bases at J, with 8 bases in the middle. CDR3 loop: CASSPPAGTYEQYF. The CDR3 DNA reads TGTGCCAGCTCACCACCTGCAGGGACCTACGAGCAGTACTTC.

The V gene is TRBV6-4, the J gene TRBJ2-1; 7 bases fit TRBD2. From germline, CDR1 is MRHNA and CDR2 SNTAGT. The CDR3 sequence is 16 residues long. V gave up 0 bases and J gave up 10 bases; unmatched junction bases: 12. CDR3 nucleotide sequence: TGTGCCAGCAGTGACTCACCCCATACGGGGGGTAGGGAGCAGTTCTTC. This gives the protein CASSDSPHTGGREQFF.

V gene TRBV10-3 combines with J gene TRBJ2-7; D not resolved. The CDR3 is 15 residues long. V lost 0 bases to trimming and J lost 0 bases, with 9 bases between them. Germline V gene data show CDR1 as ENHRY and CDR2 as SYGVKD. CDR3 amino acids: CAISESSAASYEQYF. In DNA, the CDR3 is TGTGCCATCAGTGAGTCGAGCGCAGCCTCCTACGAGCAGTACTTC.

This chain links TRBV6-5 with TRBJ1-1; D ambiguous. The CDR3 is 13 residues long. CDR1 is MNHEY, CDR2 SVGAGI, per germline. With 7 bases removed from V and 5 bases from J, the gap between germline ends came to 14 bases. CDR3 nucleotide sequence: TGTGCCAGCACGAACCCAGAAGAAACTGAAGCTTTCTTT. The encoded protein is CASTNPEETEAFF.

The chain links TRBV6-6 to TRBJ2-2, with 9 nucleotides matching TRBD2. V shed 5 bases, J shed 5 bases, and the junction held 6 bases outside the gene matches. This CDR3 comprises 15 residues. Germline V gene data show CDR1 as MNHNY and CDR2 as SVGAGI (reference sequence). CDR3 protein: CASSSSGGGTGELFF. The CDR3 bases are TGTGCCAGCAGTAGTAGCGGGGGCGGGACCGGGGAGCTGTTTTTT.

The chain joins TRBV4-1 to TRBJ1-2, with TRBD1 as a possible D gene (5 bases). Germline V gives CDR1 MGHRA, CDR2 YSYEKL. CDR3 length: 15 amino acids. The ends were cut back, 1 base at V and 5 bases at J, with 14 bases in the middle. The CDR3 coding sequence is TGCGCCAGCAGCCAAGGGGGGGGTTTTCATTATGGCTACACCTTC. Translation: CASSQGGGFHYGYTF.

The chain's CDR3 is CASSLATGFHEQYF. The DNA for the CDR3 is TGTGCCAGCAGCTTGGCTACAGGGTTCCACGAGCAGTACTTC. The rearrangement joins TRBV7-9 to TRBJ2-7; maybe TRBD1 (6 bases). The CDR3 is 14 amino acids. Germline V gene sequence: CDR1 SEHNR, CDR2 FQNEAQ (reference sequence). V was pared by 3 bases and J by 5 bases, with 14 bases between.

CDR3 loop: CASSLGDRLSCSTDTQYF. The CDR3 nucleotides read TGTGCCAGCAGCTTGGGGGACAGACTTAGCTGTAGCACAGATACGCAGTATTTT. The chain employs TRBV21-1 and TRBJ2-3; the D segment call TRBD1 is taken from the table without a DNA check. TRBV21-1 corresponds to a pseudogene. CDR3 length: 18 residues.

The chain carries TRBV4-3 and TRBJ1-2; no reliable D call. Trimming stripped 1 base from V and 0 bases from J, with 6 bases between. CDR1 is LGHNA and CDR2 is YSLEER in the germline V gene. The CDR3 contains 14 residues. The CDR3 DNA follows: TGCGCCAGCAGCCAAGCCACAGCTAACTATGGCTACACCTTC. It encodes CASSQATANYGYTF.

This clone has just a few counts. The CDR3 DNA follows: TGTGCCAGCAGTGACCCGAATGGGAGCCGAGCTTTCTTT. Its protein is CASSDPNGSRAFF. The chain has TRBV6-4 and TRBJ1-1; D gene unclear. CDR3 size: 13 residues. Per germline, CDR1 MRHNA and CDR2 SNTAGT. Trimming shortened V by 2 bases and J by 10 bases, and 14 bases separated the two germline ends.

The chain joins TRBV6-4 to TRBJ2-5; D gene unclear. Germline CDR1 is MRHNA and CDR2 is SNTAGT. This CDR3 has 13 amino acids. Trimming took off 5 bases at V and 2 bases at J, with 9 bases between the two ends. CDR3 residues: CASSMAEQETQYF. Here the CDR3 DNA reads TGTGCCAGCAGTATGGCAGAACAAGAGACCCAGTACTTC.

The chain carries TRBV18 and TRBJ1-2, with D possibly TRBD1 on 5 matching bases. In germline, CDR1 is KGHSH, CDR2 LQKENI. The CDR3 is 13 amino acids. Trimming left V 3 bases short and J 8 bases short, with 13 bases between. The CDR3 sequence: CASSPLRGSGYTF. In nucleotides, the CDR3 is TGTGCCAGCTCACCCCTACGGGGGAGCGGCTACACCTTC.

The J gene is TRBJ2-3, the V gene TRBV19, with TRBD1 identical over 8 bases. This CDR3 has 16 residues. The V gene's germline CDR1 is LNHDA and CDR2 SQIVND (reference sequence). The trim removed 6 bases at V and 0 bases at J, leaving 8 bases unmatched. The CDR3 bases are TGTGCCAGTAGACGTCAGGGGGCCACTAGCACAGATACGCAGTATTTT. Translating gives CASRRQGATSTDTQYF.

This clone was seen a handful of times. In DNA, the CDR3 is TGCAGCGTTGAAGTGAGAGGGGAGCAGTACTTC. Its protein is CSVEVRGEQYF. This chain links TRBV29-1 with TRBJ2-7; D may be TRBD2 (5 bases). CDR3 size: 11 residues. With 1 base removed from V and 7 bases from J, the gap between germline ends came to 8 bases. Germline lookup yields CDR1 SQVTM and CDR2 ANQGSEA.

CDR3 coding DNA: TGTGCCAGCAGGGCACTAGCGGGAGTTGGGGAGACCCAGTACTTC. Translated, it gives CASRALAGVGETQYF. The rearrangement links TRBV2 to TRBJ2-5, with 11 bases identical to TRBD2. CDR3 size: 15 residues. The V and J ends lost 6 bases and 5 bases, in that order; junction bases with no gene match: 8. Germline V CDR1 and CDR2: SNHLY, FYNNEI.

This chain joins TRBV12-5 and TRBJ2-1; TRBD2 is a possible D gene (6 bases). Looked up from germline, CDR1 is LGHNT and CDR2 is FRNRAP. V was pared by 2 bases and J by 15 bases, with 14 bases between. This CDR3 is built from 12 residues. CDR3 nucleotides: TGTGCTAGTGGTTTGATAGGAGGGATTCTGTTCTTC. Protein: CASGLIGGILFF.

The chain has TRBV11-2 and TRBJ2-7; D possibly corresponds to TRBD1 (6 bases). This CDR3 comprises 13 residues. Trimming shortened V by 5 bases and J by 7 bases, and 15 bases separated the two germline ends. Germline-derived CDR1 and CDR2 are SGHAT and FQNNGV. In DNA form, the CDR3 reads TGTGCCAGCAGCCGCCGGGACATTTCAGAGCAGTACTTC. Protein sequence: CASSRRDISEQYF.

V is TRBV6-1 and J is TRBJ1-4; D is ambiguous. The CDR3 is 12 residues long. Germline-derived CDR1 and CDR2 are MNHNS and SASEGT. The V and J ends lost 4 bases and 7 bases respectively, with 7 bases between them. The CDR3 loop is CASSVGVEKLFF. CDR3 DNA sequence: TGTGCCAGCAGTGTCGGAGTTGAAAAACTGTTTTTT.

The chain couples TRBV6-1 to TRBJ2-5; 7 bases line up with TRBD2. The CDR3 has 15 residues. V trimming: 0 bases; J trimming: 2 bases; junction bases outside the gene matches: 3. Germline CDR1 and CDR2: MNHNS and SASEGT. The CDR3 sequence is CASSEAGLVQETQYF. Written as DNA, the CDR3 is TGTGCCAGCAGTGAAGCCGGACTAGTTCAAGAGACCCAGTACTTC.

The chain joins TRBV5-1 to TRBJ2-5, with 7 nucleotides matching TRBD2. The CDR3 consists of 14 residues. Trimming took 4 bases from V and 2 from J; bases not matched to a gene: 5. Germline lookup yields CDR1 SGHRS and CDR2 YFSETQ. The CDR3 DNA reads as TGCGCCAGCAGCGCTGCCGGGGGGCAAGAGACCCAGTACTTC. Encoded protein: CASSAAGGQETQYF.

This clone was observed once. The chain uses TRBV5-1 and TRBJ1-3; the D is unclear. Germline CDR1 SGHRS, CDR2 YFSETQ. Trimming removed 2 bases at V and 8 bases at J, with 14 bases between. CDR3 length: 14 amino acids. The CDR3 loop is CASSLASLGDTIYF. The CDR3 region has the DNA TGCGCCAGCAGCTTAGCCTCACTCGGGGACACCATATATTTT.

The J gene is TRBJ2-4, the V gene TRBV14; D remains unclear. V lost 0 bases and J lost 0, with 15 bases in between. The CDR3 covers 18 residues. Germline CDR1 SGHDN, CDR2 FVKESK. The CDR3 here is CASSQEEYDSGAKNIQYF. The CDR3 DNA reads as TGTGCCAGCAGCCAAGAGGAGTATGATTCGGGAGCCAAAAACATTCAGTACTTC.

The V and J genes are TRBV15 and TRBJ2-1; TRBD2 aligns across 11 bases. The CDR3 has 19 residues. The V segment lost 0 bases and the J segment 7 bases; nucleotides outside the gene matches: 14. The V gene's germline CDR1 is LNHNV and CDR2 YYDKDF (reference sequence). CDR3 DNA sequence: TGTGCCACCAGCAGAGATCGGATTTTGGGTAGCGGGGGGGTGAATGAGCAGTTCTTC. It encodes CATSRDRILGSGGVNEQFF. Full variable domain (rest looked up from reference TRBV15 and TRBJ2-1): DAMVIQNPRYQVTQFGKPVTLSCSQTLNHNVMYWYQQKSSQAPKLLFHYYDKDFNNEADTPDNFQSRRPNTSFCFLDIRSPGLGDTAMYLCATSRDRILGSGGVNEQFFGPGTRLTVL.

V usage is TRBV6-5 and J usage is TRBJ1-2; D perhaps matches TRBD1 (6 bases). The germline CDR1 and CDR2 sequences are MNHEY and SVGAGI. Deletions cut 6 bases from V and 1 base from J, with 12 bases between. This CDR3 comprises 14 residues. The CDR3 sequence: CASRETGDNYGYTF. In nucleotides, the CDR3 is TGTGCCAGCAGGGAGACAGGCGATAACTATGGCTACACCTTC.

This chain uses TRBV6-5 with TRBJ2-7, with 11 bases lining up with TRBD2. CDR3 size: 14 residues. Germline values: CDR1 MNHEY, CDR2 SVGAGI. Germline trimming cut 5 bases from V and 7 bases from J; bases unmatched to any gene: 7. The CDR3 nucleotides are TGTGCCAGCAGTCAACTAGCGGGGGCAGGGGAGCAGTACTTC. This encodes CASSQLAGAGEQYF.